The source of this T cell receptor (beta chain) is a study of molecular identifiers for immune sequencing clone quantification. This clonotype has ten or more counts. Its matching antigen is unknown. V shed 4 bases and J 3 bases; nucleotides not matched to a gene: 6. This CDR3 is 15 amino acids long. Germline assignment: CDR1 SGHDN and CDR2 FVKESK. Using its own MiXCR run on the PCR reads, TCRdb lists one record per CDR3 protein. This sample yields about 300,000 distinct CDR3 sequences, of which 20% to 25% are seen a single time; 0.81% belongs to the top ten. Investigators produced naive CD8 libraries from 20,000 to 1,000,000 sorted cells, drawing on 10%, 30% or 50% RNA. General observations from the study: Clones above 20 RNA copies contained over 97% of effector molecules but under 1% of naive ones. Clone sizes could be underestimated for highly expanded clones when identical TCR molecules share a barcode.

The clonotype comes from a human donor in good health. Some libraries in this study had Jurkat cell RNA spiked in. V gene TRBV14 combines with J gene TRBJ2-3, with 8 positions matching TRBD1. Source material: naive CD8+ T cells from blood, with Jurkat cell RNA spiked in. Noted subset: FACS-sorted CD8+CD4-CCR7+CD45RA+ naive T cells. CDR3 sequence (DNA): TGTGCCAGCAGCCCAGGGGGCGGTACGACAGATACGCAGTATTTT. Translating gives CASSPGGGTTDTQYF.